Presented here are 2 T cell receptor beta chains from one specimen sequenced in a study of regulatory T cells in long-lasting Graves disease. Sample time point: persistent/refractory GD, antithyroid drugs over 5 years with positive TRAb. The TCR library was prepared using RNA isolated from PBMCs. To make TCR beta libraries, researchers used iRepertoire HTBI primers and Arm-PCR of CDR3 regions. One entry per CDR3 protein, called by TCRdb with MiXCR from the multiplex PCR reads. This table holds more than 300,000 distinct CDR3 sequences, roughly 25% found once. Sequenced here: peripheral blood mononuclear cells (PBMCs), sampled when the disease was refractory, from a patient treated with antithyroid drugs. These receptors all stem from a woman aged 40 to 50 with Graves disease.

The chain is built from TRBV30 and TRBJ1-1; D gene uncertain. The CDR3 is 11 residues long. Trimming removed 4 bases at V and 8 bases at J, with 11 bases between. In germline, CDR1 is GTSNPN, CDR2 SVGIG (reference sequence). Here the CDR3 reads CAWNSEREAFF. The CDR3 DNA is TGTGCCTGGAACTCGGAGAGGGAAGCTTTCTTT.

This clonotype came up a few times. A much larger clone is a single base away; this may be a read error. This sequence joins TRBV20-1 and TRBJ1-1; no definite D call. The CDR3 has 13 residues. Germline V lookup: CDR1 DFQATT, CDR2 SNEGSKA (reference sequence). Trimming cost V 3 bases and J 1 base, with 9 bases left between them. CDR3 residues: CSASGPGNTEAFF. CDR3 DNA sequence: TGCAGTGCTAGTGGGCCGGGGAACACTGAAGCTTTCTTT.